The T cell receptor (beta chain) described here comes from a study of CD8+CD57+ T cells in acquired aplastic anemia. Study information: Recorded DNA amounts for sorted CD4+ and CD8+ cells had an average of around 3.4 ug. Researchers reported that healthy donors averaged approximately 9.8 million reads for CD4+ cells.

Overall study results and limits: The study found no significant CD8+ Simpson's diversity difference between patients and controls. Patients shared around 31 CD8+ CDR3 sequences with controls.

Notes on this clonotype: Its target is unknown.

Profiles of TCR beta VDJ and CDR3 were generated from a genomic DNA template. From the reads, TCRdb called clonotypes with MiXCR, one entry per CDR3 protein. The data hold about 160,000 distinct CDR3 sequences, with approximately 43% observed a single time. The CDR3 spans 13 residues. Germline assignment: CDR1 SQVTM and CDR2 ANQGSEA. V gave up 4 bases and J gave up 2 bases, with 11 bases separating them. The chain is built from TRBV29-1 and TRBJ1-2; the D is unclear. The sequenced material came from sorted CD4+, CD8+, or CD8+CD57+ T cells (not recorded which) from PBMCs. The source of this sequence is a human donor in good health. In DNA form, the CDR3 reads TGCAGCGTTGGAACCGGGTTAAACTATGGCTACACCTTC. It translates to CSVGTGLNYGYTF.